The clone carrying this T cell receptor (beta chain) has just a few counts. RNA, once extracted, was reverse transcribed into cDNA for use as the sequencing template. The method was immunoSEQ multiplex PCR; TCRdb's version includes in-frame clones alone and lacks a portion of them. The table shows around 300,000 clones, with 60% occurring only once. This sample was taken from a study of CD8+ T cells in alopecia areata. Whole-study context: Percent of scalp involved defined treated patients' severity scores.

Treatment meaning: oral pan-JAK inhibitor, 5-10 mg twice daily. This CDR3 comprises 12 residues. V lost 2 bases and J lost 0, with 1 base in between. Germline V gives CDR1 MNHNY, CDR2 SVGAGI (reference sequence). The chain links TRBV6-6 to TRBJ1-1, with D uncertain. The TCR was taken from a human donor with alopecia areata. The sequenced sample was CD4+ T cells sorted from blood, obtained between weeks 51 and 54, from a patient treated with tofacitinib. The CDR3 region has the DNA TGTGCCAGCAGTTACATGAACACTGAAGCTTTCTTT. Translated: CASSYMNTEAFF.